This T cell receptor (beta chain) is drawn from a study of shared T cell receptors in the human thymus. From germline, CDR1 is SGHTA and CDR2 FQGNSA. V was shortened by 1 base and J by 2 bases, with 8 bases between the two germline ends. CDR3 length: 14 amino acids. Measured with immunoSEQ multiplex PCR; TCRdb has only the in-frame clones, and not every one. This sample has 720,000 or so clones, with over 75% found just once. The same sample was also used in a study of human thymus T cells. That source reports: Thymus tissue was removed during corrective cardiac surgery.

What was sequenced was thymocytes. The TCR sequence derives from a girl under three years old with a congenital heart defect. This chain joins TRBV7-2 and TRBJ1-2; unclear D gene. The CDR3 reads CASSLVCRNYGYTF. CDR3 nucleotide sequence: TGTGCCAGCAGCTTAGTATGCAGAAACTATGGCTACACCTTC. The entire variable domain, with the rest obtained from reference TRBV7-2 and TRBJ1-2, is as follows: GAGVSQSPSNKVTEKGKDVELRCDPISGHTALYWYRQSLGQGLEFLIYFQGNSAPDKSGLPSDRFSAERTGGSVSTLTIQRTQQEDSAVYLCASSLVCRNYGYTFGSGTRLTVV.